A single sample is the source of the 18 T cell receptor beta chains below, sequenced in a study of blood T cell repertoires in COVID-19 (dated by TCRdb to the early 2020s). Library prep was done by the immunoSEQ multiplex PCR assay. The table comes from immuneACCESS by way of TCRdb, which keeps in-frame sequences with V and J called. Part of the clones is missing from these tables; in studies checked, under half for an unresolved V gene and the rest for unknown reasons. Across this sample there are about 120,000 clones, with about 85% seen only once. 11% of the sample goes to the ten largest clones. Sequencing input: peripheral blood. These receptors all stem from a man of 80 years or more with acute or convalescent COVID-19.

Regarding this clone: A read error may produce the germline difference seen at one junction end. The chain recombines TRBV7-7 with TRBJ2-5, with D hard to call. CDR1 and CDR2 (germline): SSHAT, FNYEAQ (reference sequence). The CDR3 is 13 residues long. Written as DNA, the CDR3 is TGTGCTAGCAGCTTAGGCCACAAGGAGACCCAGTACTTC. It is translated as CASSLGHKETQYF.

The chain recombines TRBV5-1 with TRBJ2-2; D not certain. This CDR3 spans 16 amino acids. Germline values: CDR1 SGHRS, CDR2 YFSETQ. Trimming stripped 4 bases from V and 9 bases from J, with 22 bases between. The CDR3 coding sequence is TGCGCCAGCAGCCCGTCCCAGACTGCTACCCTCCGGGAGCTGTTTTTT. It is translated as CASSPSQTATLRELFF.

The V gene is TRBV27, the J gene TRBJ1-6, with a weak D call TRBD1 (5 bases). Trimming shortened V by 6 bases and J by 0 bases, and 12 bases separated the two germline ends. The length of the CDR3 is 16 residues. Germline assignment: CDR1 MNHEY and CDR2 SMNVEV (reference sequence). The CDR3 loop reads CASRLRQSSYNSPLHF. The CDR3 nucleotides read TGTGCCAGCAGGCTCCGACAGAGCTCCTATAATTCACCCCTCCACTTT.

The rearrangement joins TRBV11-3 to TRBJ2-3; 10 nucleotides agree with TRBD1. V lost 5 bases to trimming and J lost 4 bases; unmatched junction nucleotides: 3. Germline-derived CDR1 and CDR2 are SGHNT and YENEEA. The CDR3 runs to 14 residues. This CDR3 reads CASSRDRGADTQYF. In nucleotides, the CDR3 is TGTGCCAGCAGCCGGGACAGGGGAGCAGATACGCAGTATTTT.

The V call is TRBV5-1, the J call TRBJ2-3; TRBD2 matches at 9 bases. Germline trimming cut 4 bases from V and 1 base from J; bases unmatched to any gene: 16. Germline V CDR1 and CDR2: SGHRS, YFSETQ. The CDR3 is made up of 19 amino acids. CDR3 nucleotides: TGCGCCAGCAGCCAACAGGCGCGGGGGGGCCGAGTAGGCACAGATACGCAGTATTTT. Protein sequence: CASSQQARGGRVGTDTQYF.

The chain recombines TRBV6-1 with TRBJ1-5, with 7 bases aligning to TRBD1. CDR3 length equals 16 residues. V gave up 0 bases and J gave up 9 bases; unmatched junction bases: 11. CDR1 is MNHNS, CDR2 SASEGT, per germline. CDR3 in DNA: TGTGCCAGCAGTGAAGCTGGAGGGACAGTCCCACGGCCCCAGCATTTT. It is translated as CASSEAGGTVPRPQHF.

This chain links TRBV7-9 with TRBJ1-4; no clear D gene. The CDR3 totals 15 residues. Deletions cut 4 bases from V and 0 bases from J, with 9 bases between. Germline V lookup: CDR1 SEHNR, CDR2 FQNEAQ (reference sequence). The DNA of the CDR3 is TGTGCCAGCAGCTCCCTCTTCGCAACTAATGAAAAACTGTTTTTT. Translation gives CASSSLFATNEKLFF.

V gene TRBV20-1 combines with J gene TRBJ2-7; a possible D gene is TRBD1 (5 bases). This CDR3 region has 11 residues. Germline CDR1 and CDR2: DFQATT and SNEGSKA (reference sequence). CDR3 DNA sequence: TGCACTTGCGGCAGGGAACACGAGCAGTACTTC. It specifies CTCGREHEQYF.

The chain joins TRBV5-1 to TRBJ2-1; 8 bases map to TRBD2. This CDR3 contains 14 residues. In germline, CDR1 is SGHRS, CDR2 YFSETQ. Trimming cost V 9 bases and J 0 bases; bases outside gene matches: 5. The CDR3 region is CATQGLDSYNEQFF. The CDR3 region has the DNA TGCGCCACCCAGGGACTAGACTCCTACAATGAGCAGTTCTTC.

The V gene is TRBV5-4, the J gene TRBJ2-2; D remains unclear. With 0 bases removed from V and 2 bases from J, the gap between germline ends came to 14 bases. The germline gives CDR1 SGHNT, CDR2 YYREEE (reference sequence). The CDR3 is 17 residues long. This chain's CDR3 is CASSLGLPQSNTGELFF. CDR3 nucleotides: TGTGCCAGCAGCTTGGGGCTGCCCCAATCCAACACCGGGGAGCTGTTTTTT.

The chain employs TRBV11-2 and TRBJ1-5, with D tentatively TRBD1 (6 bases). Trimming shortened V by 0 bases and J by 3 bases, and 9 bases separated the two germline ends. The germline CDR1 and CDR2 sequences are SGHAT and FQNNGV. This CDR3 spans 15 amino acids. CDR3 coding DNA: TGTGCCAGCAGCTTAGAACAGGGTACCAATCAGCCCCAGCATTTT. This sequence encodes CASSLEQGTNQPQHF.

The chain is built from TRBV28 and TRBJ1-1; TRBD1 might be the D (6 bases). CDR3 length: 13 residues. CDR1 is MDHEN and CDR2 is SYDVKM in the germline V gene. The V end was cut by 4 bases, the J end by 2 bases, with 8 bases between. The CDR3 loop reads CASSSGVNTEAFF. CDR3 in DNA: TGTGCCAGCAGTTCAGGGGTTAACACTGAAGCTTTCTTT.

CDR3 residues: CATSISGTVVAKNIQYF. The CDR3, as DNA: TGTGCCACCAGCATATCCGGGACAGTAGTAGCCAAAAACATTCAGTACTTC. V and J are TRBV15 and TRBJ2-4, with 7 bases that match TRBD1. V gave up 4 bases and J gave up 0 bases; unmatched junction bases: 9. Germline lookup yields CDR1 LNHNV and CDR2 YYDKDF (reference sequence). The CDR3 consists of 17 residues.

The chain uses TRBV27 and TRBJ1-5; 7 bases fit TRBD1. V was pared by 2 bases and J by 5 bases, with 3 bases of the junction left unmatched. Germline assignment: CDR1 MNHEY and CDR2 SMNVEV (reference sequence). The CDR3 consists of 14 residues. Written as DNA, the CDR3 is TGTGCCAGCAGTTTAAAGGGGGCGTATCAGCCCCAGCATTTT. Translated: CASSLKGAYQPQHF.

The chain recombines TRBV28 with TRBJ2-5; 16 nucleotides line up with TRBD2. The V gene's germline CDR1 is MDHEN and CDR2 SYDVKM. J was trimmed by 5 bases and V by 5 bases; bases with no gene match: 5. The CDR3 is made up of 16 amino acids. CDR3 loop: CASSKGTSGGEETQYF. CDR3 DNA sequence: TGTGCCAGCAGTAAGGGGACTAGCGGGGGGGAGGAGACCCAGTACTTC.

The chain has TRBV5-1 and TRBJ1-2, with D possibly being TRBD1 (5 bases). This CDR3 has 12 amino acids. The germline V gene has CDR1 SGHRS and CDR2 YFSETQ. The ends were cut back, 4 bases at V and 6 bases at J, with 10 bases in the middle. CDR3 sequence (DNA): TGCGCCAGCAGCCCGGGGGAAGATGGCTACACCTTC. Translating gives CASSPGEDGYTF.

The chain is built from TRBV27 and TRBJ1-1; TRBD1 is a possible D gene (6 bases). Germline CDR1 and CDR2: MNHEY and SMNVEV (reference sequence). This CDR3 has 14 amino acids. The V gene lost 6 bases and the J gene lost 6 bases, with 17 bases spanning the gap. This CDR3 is CASRIGQGIAEAFF. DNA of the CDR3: TGTGCCAGCAGGATAGGTCAGGGGATCGCTGAAGCTTTCTTT.

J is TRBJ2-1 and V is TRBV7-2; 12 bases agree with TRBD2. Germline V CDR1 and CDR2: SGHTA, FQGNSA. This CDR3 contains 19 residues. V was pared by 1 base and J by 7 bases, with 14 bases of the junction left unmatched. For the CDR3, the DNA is TGTGCCAGCAGCTTAGTCCCTCGTATGACTAGCGGGAGAACTAATGAGCAGTTCTTC. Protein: CASSLVPRMTSGRTNEQFF. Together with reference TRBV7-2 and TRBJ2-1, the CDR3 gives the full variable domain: GAGVSQSPSNKVTEKGKDVELRCDPISGHTALYWYRQSLGQGLEFLIYFQGNSAPDKSGLPSDRFSAERTGGSVSTLTIQRTQQEDSAVYLCASSLVPRMTSGRTNEQFFGPGTRLTVL.